One and the same sample provided the 29 T cell receptor beta chains below, sequenced in a study of blood T cell repertoires in COVID-19. Repertoires were generated with immunoSEQ multiplex PCR, while TCRdb's copy carries only in-frame clones and drops some. The sample has around 150,000 clones, 87% seen once. Specimen: peripheral blood. These receptors all come from a woman aged 55 to 70 with active or convalescent COVID-19.

The J gene is TRBJ2-7, the V gene TRBV4-3, with 8 positions matching TRBD1. Germline V lookup: CDR1 LGHNA, CDR2 YSLEER. After removal of 2 bases from V and 5 bases from J, the junction contained 2 bases not matched to a gene. This CDR3 spans 13 amino acids. The CDR3 coding sequence is TGCGCCAGCAGCCAAACAGGGGGGAACGAGCAGTACTTC. It specifies CASSQTGGNEQYF.

The chain couples TRBV7-2 to TRBJ2-5, with 9 bases lining up with TRBD2. The CDR3 has 14 amino acids. Trimming removed 7 bases from V and 5 bases from J; junction bases left unmatched: 8. CDR1 SGHTA and CDR2 FQGNSA come from the germline V gene. CDR3 loop: CASNLGLARETQYF. The CDR3 nucleotides read TGTGCCAGCAACCTGGGACTAGCCCGCGAGACCCAGTACTTC.

This clone was picked up a small number of times. This chain connects TRBV6-2 or TRBV6-3 to TRBJ1-6; 8 positions match TRBD1. The germline V gene has CDR1 MNHEY and CDR2 SVGEGT. The CDR3 contains 14 residues. J was trimmed by 9 bases and V by 2 bases; bases with no gene match: 3. The CDR3 loop reads CASSYAQGASPLHF. DNA for the CDR3: TGTGCCAGCAGTTACGCGCAGGGGGCTTCACCCCTCCACTTT.

The V and J genes are TRBV7-3 and TRBJ2-5; TRBD1 aligns across 7 bases. Per the germline V gene, CDR1 is SGHTA and CDR2 is FQGTGA. The CDR3 totals 14 residues. V lost 5 bases to trimming and J lost 5 bases; unmatched junction nucleotides: 8. The CDR3 DNA follows: TGTGCCAGCAGCCCACAGGGGCTTGGGGAGACCCAGTACTTC. Protein: CASSPQGLGETQYF.

The genes are TRBV12-3 or TRBV12-4 and TRBJ2-7; D unresolved. Trimming removed 4 bases from V and 0 bases from J, with 4 bases in between. The CDR3 has 12 residues. The CDR3 protein is CASSYSSYEQYF. The CDR3 region has the DNA TGTGCCAGCAGTTATAGCTCCTACGAGCAGTACTTC.

CDR3: CASRGLGTDTQYF. The DNA of the CDR3 is TGTGCCAGCAGGGGGCTGGGCACAGATACGCAGTATTTT. The rearrangement uses TRBV6-5 and TRBJ2-3, with D maybe TRBD1 (5 bases). The CDR3 loop spans 13 amino acids. V was cut by 6 bases and J by 1 base, with 8 bases left in between. Germline V gene sequence: CDR1 MNHEY, CDR2 SVGAGI.

The chain joins TRBV6-5 to TRBJ1-5; D perhaps matches TRBD1 (5 bases). Per the germline V gene, CDR1 is MNHEY and CDR2 is SVGAGI. The CDR3 runs to 15 residues. Trimming pared 5 bases from V and 0 bases from J, leaving 11 bases between. Here the CDR3 reads CASSKQGGSNQPQHF. The CDR3 DNA reads TGTGCCAGCAGTAAGCAGGGTGGTAGCAATCAGCCCCAGCATTTT.

The chain carries TRBV19 and TRBJ2-3, with 13 nucleotides matching TRBD2. The CDR3 runs 17 residues. The V gene's germline CDR1 is LNHDA and CDR2 SQIVND (reference sequence). Unmatched junction bases numbered 3, after V lost 2 bases and J lost 1 base. The CDR3 DNA follows: TGTGCCAGTAGTATACAGACTAGCGGGGGGCGCACAGATACGCAGTATTTT. Translating it yields CASSIQTSGGRTDTQYF.

This sequence joins TRBV6-5 and TRBJ2-3, with 8 nucleotides matching TRBD2. CDR1 MNHEY and CDR2 SVGAGI come from the germline V gene. J was trimmed by 2 bases and V by 9 bases; bases with no gene match: 10. The CDR3 is made up of 15 amino acids. The chain's CDR3 is CASSLQRGFTDTQYF. In DNA form, the CDR3 reads TGTGCCAGTTCACTCCAGCGGGGGTTCACAGATACGCAGTATTTT.

V and J are TRBV2 and TRBJ1-2; perhaps TRBD1 as D (6 bases). The CDR3 spans 14 residues. Germline CDR1 SNHLY, CDR2 FYNNEI. Trimming took 6 bases from V and 2 from J, leaving 13 bases between them. The CDR3 protein is CASSPEQGNYGYTF. The CDR3 DNA reads as TGTGCCAGCAGCCCTGAACAGGGCAACTATGGCTACACCTTC.

J is TRBJ1-1 and V is TRBV19, with 9 positions matching TRBD1. CDR1 is LNHDA, CDR2 SQIVND, per germline (reference sequence). With 6 bases clipped from V and 3 bases from J, the junction kept 5 bases outside the gene matches. This CDR3 has 14 amino acids. This CDR3 is CASRTDRGDTEAFF. The CDR3 region has the DNA TGTGCCAGTAGGACTGACAGGGGGGACACTGAAGCTTTCTTT.

This clone was detected once. DNA of the CDR3: TGCGCCAGCAGCCAAGATCGACAGGGAGGTGGCTACACCTTC. It yields the protein CASSQDRQGGGYTF. The chain joins TRBV4-3 to TRBJ1-2; 7 bases line up with TRBD1. The CDR3 covers 14 residues. The J segment lost 7 bases and the V segment lost 0 bases, leaving 5 bases of the junction unmatched. Germline loops: CDR1 LGHNA, CDR2 YSLEER.

The chain couples TRBV27 to TRBJ2-7; maybe TRBD1 (6 bases). The CDR3 has 15 residues. Trimming took off 6 bases at V and 3 bases at J, with 18 bases between the two ends. Germline CDR1 MNHEY, CDR2 SMNVEV (reference sequence). The chain's CDR3 is CASSLSGGQGYEQYF. CDR3 DNA: TGTGCCAGCAGCCTCAGTGGGGGACAAGGCTACGAGCAGTACTTC.

The chain couples TRBV11-2 to TRBJ2-7; 7 bases align to TRBD2. Germline V gives CDR1 SGHAT, CDR2 FQNNGV. This CDR3 spans 15 amino acids. Unmatched junction bases numbered 5, after V lost 0 bases and J lost 3 bases. The CDR3, as DNA: TGTGCCAGCAGCTTAGAGGCGGGGGTAAACTACGAGCAGTACTTC. The encoded protein is CASSLEAGVNYEQYF.

The chain recombines TRBV5-5 with TRBJ1-5; 10 nucleotides line up with TRBD1. V shed 4 bases and J 7 bases; nucleotides not matched to a gene: 5. Germline V gene data show CDR1 as SGHKS and CDR2 as YYEKEE (reference sequence). The CDR3 consists of 14 residues. CDR3 sequence (DNA): TGTGCCAGCAGCCAGGACAGGGGGGGACAGCCCCAGCATTTT. This encodes CASSQDRGGQPQHF.

V is TRBV5-1 and J is TRBJ2-7; 8 positions match TRBD1. CDR1 is SGHRS and CDR2 is YFSETQ in the germline V gene. J lost 5 bases, V lost 4 bases, and 11 bases had no gene match. This CDR3 spans 15 amino acids. The CDR3 DNA is TGCGCCAGCAGCCCTGGCGGACAGGGTATAGACGAGCAGTACTTC. Its translation is CASSPGGQGIDEQYF.

This chain uses TRBV6-5 with TRBJ2-3; 7 positions match TRBD2. With V trimmed by 6 bases and J by 2 bases, 5 bases remained unmatched. Per the germline V gene, CDR1 is MNHEY and CDR2 is SVGAGI. The CDR3 contains 14 residues. The CDR3 protein is CASRLALDTDTQYF. As DNA, the CDR3 is TGTGCCAGCAGACTAGCGCTGGACACAGATACGCAGTATTTT.

This chain connects TRBV29-1 to TRBJ1-1; TRBD1 might be the D (6 bases). V was clipped by 0 bases and J by 9 bases, with 11 bases between them. Looked up from germline, CDR1 is SQVTM and CDR2 is ANQGSEA. This CDR3 contains 12 residues. The CDR3 coding sequence is TGCAGCGTTGAAGATCCCGGGACACAAGCTTTCTTT. Translation: CSVEDPGTQAFF.

This sequence joins TRBV4-3 and TRBJ1-4, with D maybe TRBD1 (5 bases). This CDR3 spans 17 amino acids. Trimming left V 0 bases short and J 4 bases short, with 15 bases between. Per germline, CDR1 LGHNA and CDR2 YSLEER. The CDR3 spells CASSQDLRQSFNEKLFF. The CDR3 DNA sequence: TGCGCCAGCAGCCAAGATCTTCGACAGTCATTTAATGAAAAACTGTTTTTT.

The V gene is TRBV19, the J gene TRBJ1-2; TRBD1 aligns across 7 bases. V gave up 6 bases and J gave up 9 bases; unmatched junction bases: 10. Looked up from germline, CDR1 is LNHDA and CDR2 is SQIVND (reference sequence). The CDR3 has 13 residues. The CDR3 sequence is CASSPQGVLRYTF. In DNA, the CDR3 is TGTGCCAGTAGCCCTCAGGGGGTACTTCGCTACACCTTC.

The chain employs TRBV12-3 or TRBV12-4 and TRBJ2-1; possibly TRBD2 for D (7 bases). This CDR3 contains 13 residues. Trimming left V 0 bases short and J 8 bases short, with 8 bases between. CDR3: CASSLAGGHEQFF. The CDR3 DNA follows: TGTGCCAGCAGTTTAGCCGGGGGGCATGAGCAGTTCTTC.

About this clone itself: Mismatch with germline at one junction end may stem from a read error. The V and J genes are TRBV28 and TRBJ2-7, with D perhaps matching TRBD2 (6 bases). Germline V CDR1 and CDR2: MDHEN, SYDVKM. The CDR3 is 11 residues long. CDR3 region: CASGLALDTNF. CDR3 coding DNA: TGTGCTTCGGGGCTAGCGCTAGATACTAACTTC.

The V call is TRBV7-9, the J call TRBJ2-1; perhaps TRBD1 as D (5 bases). V was pared by 2 bases and J by 5 bases, with 13 bases between. There are 15 residues in the CDR3. The germline CDR1 and CDR2 sequences are SEHNR and FQNEAQ (reference sequence). CDR3 region: CASSLRETVNNEQFF. The DNA for the CDR3 is TGTGCCAGCAGCTTAAGAGAGACAGTGAACAATGAGCAGTTCTTC.

The gene calls are TRBV7-2 and TRBJ2-2; TRBD1 might be the D (5 bases). The CDR3 length is 15 residues. V gave up 2 bases and J gave up 0 bases, with 7 bases separating them. Germline values: CDR1 SGHTA, CDR2 FQGNSA. The CDR3 loop reads CASSLLQANTGELFF. Written as DNA, the CDR3 is TGTGCCAGCAGCTTACTACAGGCGAACACCGGGGAGCTGTTTTTT.

This chain joins TRBV7-9 and TRBJ2-7; 10 nucleotides agree with TRBD1. This CDR3 contains 14 residues. V lost 5 bases, J lost 3 bases, and 4 bases stayed unmatched. Per germline, CDR1 SEHNR and CDR2 FQNEAQ (reference sequence). CDR3 bases: TGTGCCAGCAGCCCCGGGACAGGGGTCTACGAGCAGTACTTC. Its protein product is CASSPGTGVYEQYF.

As regards this clone: Other nucleotide sequences in the sample specify the same CDR3. The chain uses TRBV19 and TRBJ1-2; weak D call: TRBD1 (6 bases). This CDR3 has 13 amino acids. Germline V gene lookup returns CDR1 LNHDA and CDR2 SQIVND (reference sequence). V dropped 6 bases and J dropped 1 base, with 9 bases sitting between them. Here the CDR3 reads CASRRTVNYGYTF. The DNA of the CDR3 is TGTGCCAGTAGGAGGACAGTTAACTATGGCTACACCTTC.

The rearrangement links TRBV12-3 or TRBV12-4 to TRBJ2-2, with D maybe TRBD1 (6 bases). This CDR3 comprises 13 residues. Trimming removed 6 bases at V and 5 bases at J, with 10 bases between. The CDR3 DNA reads as TGTGCCAGCAGGCCACAGGGTACCGGGGAGCTGTTTTTT. This sequence encodes CASRPQGTGELFF.

Worth noting for this clone: The identical CDR3 is also encoded by other nucleotide sequences in the sample. J is TRBJ2-3 and V is TRBV29-1, with 8 bases fitting TRBD2. With 5 bases clipped from V and 3 bases from J, the junction kept 4 bases outside the gene matches. CDR3 length equals 13 residues. Germline V gene data show CDR1 as SQVTM and CDR2 as ANQGSEA. CDR3 protein: CSVQAGVTDTQYF. The CDR3 DNA is TGCAGCGTTCAAGCGGGGGTTACAGATACGCAGTATTTT.

This clone was seen a single time. The genes are TRBV6-5 and TRBJ1-1; 9 bases are a match to TRBD1. Looked up from germline, CDR1 is MNHEY and CDR2 is SVGAGI. Unmatched junction bases numbered 6, after V lost 3 bases and J lost 1 base. CDR3 length equals 16 residues. Written as DNA, the CDR3 is TGTGCCAGCAGTTATTATCGGGACAGGGAGAACACTGAAGCTTTCTTT. Residues: CASSYYRDRENTEAFF.